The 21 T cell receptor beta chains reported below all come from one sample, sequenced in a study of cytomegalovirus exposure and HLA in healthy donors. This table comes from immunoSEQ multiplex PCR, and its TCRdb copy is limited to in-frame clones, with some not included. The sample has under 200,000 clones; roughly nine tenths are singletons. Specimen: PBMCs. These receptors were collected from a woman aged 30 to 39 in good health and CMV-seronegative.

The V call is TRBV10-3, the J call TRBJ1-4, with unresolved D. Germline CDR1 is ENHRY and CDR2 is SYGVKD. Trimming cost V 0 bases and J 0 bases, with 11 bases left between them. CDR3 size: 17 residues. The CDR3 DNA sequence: TGTGCCATCAGTGAGTCGACGCAGCTTACAACTAATGAAAAACTGTTTTTT. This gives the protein CAISESTQLTTNEKLFF.

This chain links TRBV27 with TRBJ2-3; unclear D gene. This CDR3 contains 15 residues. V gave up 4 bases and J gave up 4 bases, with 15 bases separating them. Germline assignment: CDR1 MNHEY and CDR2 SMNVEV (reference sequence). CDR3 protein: CASSSGPLVSDTQYF. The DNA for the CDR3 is TGTGCCAGCAGTTCCGGCCCCCTGGTTTCAGATACGCAGTATTTT.

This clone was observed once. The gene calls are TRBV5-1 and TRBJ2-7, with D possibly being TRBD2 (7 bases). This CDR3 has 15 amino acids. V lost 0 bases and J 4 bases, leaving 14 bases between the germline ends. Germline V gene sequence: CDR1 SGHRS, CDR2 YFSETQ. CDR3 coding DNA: TGCGCCAGCAGCTTGGACTTTGGGGGGGCGTACGAGCAGTACTTC. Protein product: CASSLDFGGAYEQYF.

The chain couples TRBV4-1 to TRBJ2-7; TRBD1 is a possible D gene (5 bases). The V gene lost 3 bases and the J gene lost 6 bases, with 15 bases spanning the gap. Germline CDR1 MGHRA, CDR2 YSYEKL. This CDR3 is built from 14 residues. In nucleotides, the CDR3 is TGCGCCAGCAGCCACCCTTTGAAGGGGTCCGAGCAGTACTTC. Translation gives CASSHPLKGSEQYF.

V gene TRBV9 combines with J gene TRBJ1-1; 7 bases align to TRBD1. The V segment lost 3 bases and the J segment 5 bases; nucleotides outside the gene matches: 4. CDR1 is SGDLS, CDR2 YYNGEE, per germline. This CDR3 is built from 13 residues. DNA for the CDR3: TGTGCCAGCAGCGCAGGGGGTAGGACTGAAGCTTTCTTT. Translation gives CASSAGGRTEAFF.

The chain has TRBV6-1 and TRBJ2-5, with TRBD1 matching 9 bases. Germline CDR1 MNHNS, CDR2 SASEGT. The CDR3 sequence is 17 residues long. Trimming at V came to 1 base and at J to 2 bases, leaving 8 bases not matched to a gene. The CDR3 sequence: CASSEGRGDRVQETQYF. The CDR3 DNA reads TGTGCCAGCAGTGAAGGTCGGGGGGACAGGGTGCAAGAGACCCAGTACTTC.

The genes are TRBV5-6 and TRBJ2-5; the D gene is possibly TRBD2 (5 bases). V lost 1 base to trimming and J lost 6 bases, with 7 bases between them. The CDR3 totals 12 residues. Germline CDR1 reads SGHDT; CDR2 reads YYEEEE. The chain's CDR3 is CASSLTGKTQYF. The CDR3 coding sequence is TGTGCCAGCAGCTTGACGGGGAAGACCCAGTACTTC.

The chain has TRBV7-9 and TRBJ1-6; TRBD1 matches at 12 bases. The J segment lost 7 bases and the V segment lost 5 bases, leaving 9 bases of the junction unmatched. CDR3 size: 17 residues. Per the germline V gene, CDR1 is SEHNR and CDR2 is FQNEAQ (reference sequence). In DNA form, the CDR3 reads TGTGCCAGCAGCGCCCCCGGGACAGGGGGCAGGAATTCACCCCTCCACTTT. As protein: CASSAPGTGGRNSPLHF.

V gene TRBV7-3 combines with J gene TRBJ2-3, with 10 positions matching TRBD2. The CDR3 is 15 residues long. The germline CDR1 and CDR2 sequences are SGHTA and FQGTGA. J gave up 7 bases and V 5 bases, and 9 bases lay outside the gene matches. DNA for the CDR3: TGTGCCAGCAGCCCGGGCGGGACTAGCGCCAATACGCAGTATTTT. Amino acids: CASSPGGTSANTQYF.

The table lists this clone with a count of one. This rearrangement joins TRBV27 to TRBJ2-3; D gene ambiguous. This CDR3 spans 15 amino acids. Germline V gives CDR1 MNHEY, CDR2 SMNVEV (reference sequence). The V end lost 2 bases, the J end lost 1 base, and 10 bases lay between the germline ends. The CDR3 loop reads CASSLGPVGTDTQYF. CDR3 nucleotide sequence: TGTGCCAGCAGTTTAGGCCCGGTAGGCACAGATACGCAGTATTTT.

The CDR3 DNA follows: TGTGCCAGCAGCTTAACAGGGGGAATGGGCAACTATGGCTACACCTTC. Encoded protein: CASSLTGGMGNYGYTF. This chain connects TRBV7-6 to TRBJ1-2, with 8 nucleotides matching TRBD1. Germline lookup yields CDR1 SGHVS and CDR2 FNYEAQ. The CDR3 has 16 amino acids. V trimming: 2 bases; J trimming: 2 bases; junction bases outside the gene matches: 7.

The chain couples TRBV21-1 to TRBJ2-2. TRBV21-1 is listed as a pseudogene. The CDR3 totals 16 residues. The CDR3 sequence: CASSARGGPNTGELFF. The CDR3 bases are TGTGCCAGCAGCGCCAGAGGGGGGCCAAACACCGGGGAGCTGTTTTTT.

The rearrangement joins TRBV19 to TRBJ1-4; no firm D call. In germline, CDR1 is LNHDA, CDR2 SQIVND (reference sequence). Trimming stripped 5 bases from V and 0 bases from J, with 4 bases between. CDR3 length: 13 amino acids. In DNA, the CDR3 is TGTGCCAGTAGTCCTGCAACTAATGAAAAACTGTTTTTT. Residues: CASSPATNEKLFF.

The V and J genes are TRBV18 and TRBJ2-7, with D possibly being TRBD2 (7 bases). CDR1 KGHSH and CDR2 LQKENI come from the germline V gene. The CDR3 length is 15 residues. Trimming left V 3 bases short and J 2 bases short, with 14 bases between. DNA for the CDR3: TGTGCCAGCTCACCGGGGAGGGGGGCTGCCTACGAGCAGTACTTC. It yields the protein CASSPGRGAAYEQYF.

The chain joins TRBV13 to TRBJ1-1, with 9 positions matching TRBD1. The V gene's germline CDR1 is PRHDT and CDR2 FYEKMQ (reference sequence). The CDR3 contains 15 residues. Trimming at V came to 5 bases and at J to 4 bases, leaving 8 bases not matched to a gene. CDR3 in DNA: TGTGCCAGCAGCCTGGACAGGGGCCGGAGCACTGAAGCTTTCTTT. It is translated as CASSLDRGRSTEAFF.

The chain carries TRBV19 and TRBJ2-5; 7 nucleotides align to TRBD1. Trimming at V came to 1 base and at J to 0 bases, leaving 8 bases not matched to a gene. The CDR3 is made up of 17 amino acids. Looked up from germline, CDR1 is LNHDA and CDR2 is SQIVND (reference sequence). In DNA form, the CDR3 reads TGTGCCAGTAGTATAGCCGCGACAGGGTTGGACCAAGAGACCCAGTACTTC. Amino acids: CASSIAATGLDQETQYF.

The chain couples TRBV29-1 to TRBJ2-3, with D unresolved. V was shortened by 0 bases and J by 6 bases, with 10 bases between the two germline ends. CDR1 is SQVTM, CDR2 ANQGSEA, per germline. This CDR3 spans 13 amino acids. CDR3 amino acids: CSVEETASDTQYF. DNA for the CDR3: TGCAGCGTTGAAGAAACAGCGTCGGATACGCAGTATTTT.

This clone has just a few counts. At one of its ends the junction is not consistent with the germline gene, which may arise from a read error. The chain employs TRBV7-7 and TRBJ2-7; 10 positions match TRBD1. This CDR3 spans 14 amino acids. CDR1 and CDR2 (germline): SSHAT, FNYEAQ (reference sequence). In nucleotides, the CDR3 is TGTGCTAGCAGCCCCGGGACAGGGGAATCCGAGCAGTACTTC. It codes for CASSPGTGESEQYF.

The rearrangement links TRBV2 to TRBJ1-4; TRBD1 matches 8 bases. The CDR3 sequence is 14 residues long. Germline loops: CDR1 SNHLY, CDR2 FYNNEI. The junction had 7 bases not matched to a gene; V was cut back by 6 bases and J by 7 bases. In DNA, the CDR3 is TGTGCCAGCAGAACACAGGGGGGGAGTGAAAAACTGTTTTTT. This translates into CASRTQGGSEKLFF.

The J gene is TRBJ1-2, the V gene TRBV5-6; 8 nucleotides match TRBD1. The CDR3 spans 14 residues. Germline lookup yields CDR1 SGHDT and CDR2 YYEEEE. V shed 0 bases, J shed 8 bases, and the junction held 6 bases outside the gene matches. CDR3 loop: CASSLGQGMGGYTF. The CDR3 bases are TGTGCCAGCAGCTTGGGACAGGGGATGGGGGGCTACACCTTC.

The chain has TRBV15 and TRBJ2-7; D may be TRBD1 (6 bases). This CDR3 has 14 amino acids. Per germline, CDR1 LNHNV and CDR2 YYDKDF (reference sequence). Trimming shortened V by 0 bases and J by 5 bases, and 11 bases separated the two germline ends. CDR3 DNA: TGTGCCACCAGCAGAGACAGGGGTAATAACGAGCAGTACTTC. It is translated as CATSRDRGNNEQYF.